Below are 3 T cell receptor beta chains sequenced from a single sample in a study of Tregs in tolerant kidney transplant recipients. Here immunoSEQ multiplex PCR was the method, and the copy in TCRdb shows in-frame clones only, minus some. The sample contains approximately 260,000 clones, around 81% of which appear only once. Specimen: CD4+ T cells from blood. Every receptor here comes from a human donor in good health.

J is TRBJ1-3 and V is TRBV2, with TRBD1 identical over 10 bases. Looked up from germline, CDR1 is SNHLY and CDR2 is FYNNEI. This CDR3 is built from 15 residues. The trim removed 5 bases at V and 6 bases at J, leaving 7 bases unmatched. The CDR3 spells CASSTDRGRVNTIYF. DNA for the CDR3: TGTGCCAGCAGTACCGACAGGGGGCGGGTAAACACCATATATTTT.

J is TRBJ2-7 and V is TRBV11-2; possible D gene TRBD2, 6 bases. The germline V and J ends were trimmed by 5 bases and 3 bases, with 14 bases remaining between them. This CDR3 spans 14 amino acids. CDR1 and CDR2 from the germline V gene are SGHAT and FQNNGV. CDR3 nucleotides: TGTGCCAGCAGCCTATCAACTAGCAGCTACGAGCAGTACTTC. Amino acid sequence: CASSLSTSSYEQYF.

DNA of the CDR3: TGTGCCTGGAGTGTCTACATAGGCACAGATACGCAGTATTTT. It specifies CAWSVYIGTDTQYF. The chain has TRBV30 and TRBJ2-3; D unclear. V was cut by 0 bases and J by 1 base, with 8 bases left in between. Germline V gene lookup returns CDR1 GTSNPN and CDR2 SVGIG (reference sequence). The CDR3 is made up of 14 amino acids.